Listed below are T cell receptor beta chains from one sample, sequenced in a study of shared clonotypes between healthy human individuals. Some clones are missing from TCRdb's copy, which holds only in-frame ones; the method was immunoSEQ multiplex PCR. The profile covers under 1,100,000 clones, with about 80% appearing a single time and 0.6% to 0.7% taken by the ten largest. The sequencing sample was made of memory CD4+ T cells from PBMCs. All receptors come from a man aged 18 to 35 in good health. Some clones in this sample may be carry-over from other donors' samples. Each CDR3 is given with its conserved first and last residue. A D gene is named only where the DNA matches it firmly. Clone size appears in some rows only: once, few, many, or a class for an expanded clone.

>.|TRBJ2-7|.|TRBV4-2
TGTGCCAGCAGCCAAGATGGGGCTGGAACCTACGAGCAGTACTTC
CASSQDGAGTYEQYF
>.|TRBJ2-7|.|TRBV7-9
TGTGCCAGCAGCTTAGCGGGAGGGGGCGAGCAGTACTTC
CASSLAGGGEQYF
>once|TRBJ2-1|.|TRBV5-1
TGCGCCAGCAGCCTTCCCGGACAGAACAATGAGCAGTTCTTC
CASSLPGQNNEQFF
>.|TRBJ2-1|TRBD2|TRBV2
TGTGCCAGCAGTGAAACTAGCGGGAGGGCTTATGAGCAGTTCTTC
CASSETSGRAYEQFF
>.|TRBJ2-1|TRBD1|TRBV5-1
TGCGCCAGCGGATTCGACAGGGGCGAGCAGTTCTTC
CASGFDRGEQFF
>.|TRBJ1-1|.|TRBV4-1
TGCGCCAGCAGCCAAGATGGGGGGAACACTGAAGCTTTCTTT
CASSQDGGNTEAFF
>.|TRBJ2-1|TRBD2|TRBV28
TGTGCCAGCAAATTAGCGGGAGCAGGGTACAATGAGCAGTTCTTC
CASKLAGAGYNEQFF
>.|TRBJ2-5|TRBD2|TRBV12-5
TGTGCTAGTGCCAAAGGGAGGGAAGAGACCCAGTACTTC
CASAKGREETQYF
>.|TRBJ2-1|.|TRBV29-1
TGCAGCGTTGAAGAGAGAGGAGGGCACGGGGACAATGAGCAGTTCTTC
CSVEERGGHGDNEQFF
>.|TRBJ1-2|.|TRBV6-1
TGTGCCAGCAGTCTCGCAGGGGACTATGGCTACACCTTC
CASSLAGDYGYTF
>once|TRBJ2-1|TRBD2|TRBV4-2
TGTGCCAGCAGCCAAGATCCGACTAGCGGCTACAATGAGCAGTTCTTC
CASSQDPTSGYNEQFF
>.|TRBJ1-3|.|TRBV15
TGTGCCACCAGCAGAGGGGTAGGGGAGCTCGGCTCTGGAAACACCATATATTTT
CATSRGVGELGSGNTIYF
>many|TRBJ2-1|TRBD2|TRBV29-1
TGCAGCGTTGTGACGAGTCTAGCGGAGCACTACAATGAGCAGTTCTTC
CSVVTSLAEHYNEQFF
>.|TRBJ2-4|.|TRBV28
TGTGCCAGCAGTATCACAGAAAACATTCAGTACTTC
CASSITENIQYF
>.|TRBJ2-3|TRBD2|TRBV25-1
TGTGCCAGCTCCTGGACTAGCGGCACAGATACGCAGTATTTT
CASSWTSGTDTQYF
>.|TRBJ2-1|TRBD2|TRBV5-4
TGTGCCAGCAGCCCGACTAGCGGGAGGAGGGATGAGCAGTTCTTC
CASSPTSGRRDEQFF
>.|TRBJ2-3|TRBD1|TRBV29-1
TGCAGCGTTAGGACAGGGGAAGATACGCAGTATTTT
CSVRTGEDTQYF
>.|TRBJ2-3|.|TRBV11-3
TGTGCCAGCAGTCAAGGGGTTGGCGATACGCAGTATTTT
CASSQGVGDTQYF
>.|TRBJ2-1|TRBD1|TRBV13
TGTGCCAGCATCTCTTACCACCCGGACAGGGGGAATGAGAATGAGCAGTTCTTC
CASISYHPDRGNENEQFF
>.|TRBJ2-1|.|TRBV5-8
TGTGCCAGCAGCAAGACTCCGCACCCAAACAATGAGCAGTTCTTC
CASSKTPHPNNEQFF
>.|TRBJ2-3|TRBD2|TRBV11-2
TGTGCCAGCAGCGCCGTAGCGGGATGGGATACGCAGTATTTT
CASSAVAGWDTQYF
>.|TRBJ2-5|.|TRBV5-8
TGTGCCAGCAGCTGGGTCCACTACCAAGAGACCCAGTACTTC
CASSWVHYQETQYF
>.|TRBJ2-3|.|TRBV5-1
TGCGCCAGCAGCTTGGGGGGCTTACCGGTGGCAGATACGCAGTATTTT
CASSLGGLPVADTQYF
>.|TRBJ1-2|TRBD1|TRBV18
TGTGCCAGCTCACCTGGGGGACAGGTTAACTATGGCTACACCTTC
CASSPGGQVNYGYTF
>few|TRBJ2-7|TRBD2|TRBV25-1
TGTGCCAGCGGGGGACTAGCCTACGAGCAGTACTTC
CASGGLAYEQYF
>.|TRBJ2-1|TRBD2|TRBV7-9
TGTGCCAGCAGCTTAGCGGGAGGGTTACGAACAGAGCAGTTCTTC
CASSLAGGLRTEQFF
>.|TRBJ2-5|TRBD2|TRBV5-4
TGTGCCAGCAGCTCGACTAGCGGGAGTGGTGAGACCCAGTACTTC
CASSSTSGSGETQYF
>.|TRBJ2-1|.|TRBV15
TGTGCCACCAGCAGAGATCTGGGACAATTCAACAATGAGCAGTTCTTC
CATSRDLGQFNNEQFF